The T cell receptor beta chain under discussion was sequenced for a study of cytomegalovirus exposure and HLA in healthy donors. The J segment lost 2 bases and the V segment lost 1 base, leaving 4 bases of the junction unmatched. Germline V gene sequence: CDR1 SGHRS, CDR2 YFSETQ. CDR3 length: 15 residues. This PCR relied on a set of 60 Vbeta primers and 13 Jbeta primers. Using immunoSEQ multiplex PCR, the repertoire was profiled, and TCRdb retains in-frame clones only, with some absent. The sample lists about 57,000 clones; approximately 80% were seen once. Material for sequencing was PBMCs. This TCR derives from a woman between 25 and 40 years old in good health and CMV-seronegative. The rearrangement joins TRBV5-1 to TRBJ1-2; 8 bases are a match to TRBD1. The CDR3 DNA follows: TGCGCCAGCAGCTTGCAGGGGGCGGAGAACTATGGCTACACCTTC. Amino acids: CASSLQGAENYGYTF.